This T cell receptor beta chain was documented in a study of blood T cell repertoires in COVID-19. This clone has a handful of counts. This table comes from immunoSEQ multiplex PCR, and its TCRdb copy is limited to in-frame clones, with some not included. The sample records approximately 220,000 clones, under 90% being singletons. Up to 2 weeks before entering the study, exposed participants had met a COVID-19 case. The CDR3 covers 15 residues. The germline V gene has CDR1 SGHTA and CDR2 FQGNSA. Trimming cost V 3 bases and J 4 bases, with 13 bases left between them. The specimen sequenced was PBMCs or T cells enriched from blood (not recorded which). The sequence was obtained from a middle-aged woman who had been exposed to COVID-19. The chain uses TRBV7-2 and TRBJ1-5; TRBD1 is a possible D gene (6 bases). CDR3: CASSFSTGLNQPQHF. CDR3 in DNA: TGTGCCAGCAGCTTCTCGACAGGCCTGAATCAGCCCCAGCATTTT. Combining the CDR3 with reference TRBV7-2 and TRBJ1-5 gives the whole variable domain GAGVSQSPSNKVTEKGKDVELRCDPISGHTALYWYRQSLGQGLEFLIYFQGNSAPDKSGLPSDRFSAERTGGSVSTLTIQRTQQEDSAVYLCASSFSTGLNQPQHFGDGTRLSIL.